This T cell receptor beta chain was sequenced for a study of beta chain features in type 1 diabetes. The study's findings and limits: It was possible that PCR favored shorter templates, equally so in patients and controls. All four CD4+ subsets of Type 1 diabetes patients contained TCRB CDR3s that were moderately but significantly shorter.

For this clone: Antigen unknown.

The authors took one heparinised blood draw, averaging approximately 120 mL, from each donor. The authors sorted CD4+ naive, central memory, regulatory and stem cell-like memory cells via CD45RO/CCR7/CD25/CD127/CD95/CD27. Expressed TCRB transcripts were sequenced because the entire RNA isolate underwent reverse transcription. Measured with immunoSEQ multiplex PCR; TCRdb has only the in-frame clones, and not every one. The sample holds approximately 600,000 clones, 9.5% to 15% seen once. CDR1 and CDR2 (germline): SGHDT, YYEEEE. V was clipped by 2 bases and J by 2 bases, with 13 bases between them. The CDR3 runs 15 residues.

The TCR originated in a young man with type 1 diabetes. Sequences were obtained from naive CD4+ T cells from blood. The chain carries TRBV5-6 and TRBJ1-2; D gene unclear. The CDR3 sequence: CASSFNPPVNYGYTF. Here the CDR3 DNA reads TGTGCCAGCAGCTTTAACCCCCCGGTGAACTATGGCTACACCTTC.